A single sample is the source of the 23 T cell receptor beta chains below, sequenced in a study of T cell responses to AZD1222 COVID-19 vaccine. Sequencing used immunoSEQ multiplex PCR; TCRdb keeps in-frame clones, though not all of them. The sample lists approximately 150,000 clones, about nine tenths occurring once. Sequenced here: peripheral blood, sampled 28 days after the second dose of the MenACWY control vaccine. Every receptor here comes from an adult who received the MenACWY meningococcal vaccine as a control.

This clone showed up just a few times. The CDR3 DNA follows: TGTGCCAGCAGCTCCGGACAGGGTTACACCTTC. Residues: CASSSGQGYTF. The J gene is TRBJ1-2, the V gene TRBV28, with 8 bases lining up with TRBD1. Trimming cost V 6 bases and J 11 bases; bases outside gene matches: 5. CDR3 length equals 11 residues. Germline CDR1 reads MDHEN; CDR2 reads SYDVKM.

This CDR3 reads CASSRTGASNQPQHF. The DNA for the CDR3 is TGTGCCAGCTCAAGGACAGGGGCTAGCAATCAGCCCCAGCATTTT. The chain combines TRBV18 with TRBJ1-5; 9 bases are a match to TRBD1. V lost 5 bases to trimming and J lost 0 bases; unmatched junction nucleotides: 2. CDR1 is KGHSH and CDR2 is LQKENI in the germline V gene. This CDR3 is 15 amino acids long.

V and J are TRBV6-1 and TRBJ2-7; 7 positions agree with TRBD2. J gave up 2 bases and V 3 bases, and 7 bases lay outside the gene matches. CDR1 MNHNS and CDR2 SASEGT come from the germline V gene. The CDR3 contains 15 residues. This CDR3 is CASSDPTSRAYEQYF. CDR3 nucleotides: TGTGCCAGCAGTGATCCGACTAGCCGAGCCTACGAGCAGTACTTC.

The rearrangement links TRBV28 to TRBJ1-1; the D is unclear. Germline V gene lookup returns CDR1 MDHEN and CDR2 SYDVKM. V lost 1 base and J 7 bases, leaving 10 bases between the germline ends. This CDR3 contains 13 residues. The CDR3 is CASSLFRRVEAFF. The CDR3 DNA sequence: TGTGCCAGCAGTTTATTTAGGCGGGTTGAAGCTTTCTTT.

This clone has a single count. The chain has TRBV18 and TRBJ2-1; no clear D gene. The CDR3 is made up of 13 amino acids. Deletions cut 1 base from V and 8 bases from J, with 9 bases between. In germline, CDR1 is KGHSH, CDR2 LQKENI. CDR3: CASSPRIKDEQFF. The CDR3 DNA reads TGTGCCAGCTCACCACGGATTAAAGATGAGCAGTTCTTC.

J is TRBJ1-1 and V is TRBV18, with TRBD1 as a possible D gene (5 bases). Trimming took off 0 bases at V and 1 base at J, with 9 bases between the two ends. Germline V gives CDR1 KGHSH, CDR2 LQKENI. This CDR3 has 15 amino acids. As DNA, the CDR3 is TGTGCCAGCTCACCACCGAGGGGCACGAACACTGAAGCTTTCTTT. As protein: CASSPPRGTNTEAFF.

The genes are TRBV5-1 and TRBJ2-1, with TRBD2 identical over 9 bases. V lost 4 bases to trimming and J lost 6 bases; unmatched junction nucleotides: 14. CDR1 is SGHRS and CDR2 is YFSETQ in the germline V gene. The CDR3 is made up of 17 amino acids. The CDR3 coding sequence is TGCGCCAGCAGCCCGTCCACTCGCGGGAGGGCCCGCAATGAGCAGTTCTTC. The encoded protein is CASSPSTRGRARNEQFF.

The chain links TRBV5-1 to TRBJ2-6; D possibly matches TRBD1 or TRBD2 (5 bases each). The CDR3 is 17 residues long. Trimming took off 7 bases at V and 0 bases at J, with 17 bases between the two ends. The germline V gene encodes CDR1 SGHRS and CDR2 YFSETQ. In nucleotides, the CDR3 is TGCGCCAGCGGTCGGGGACGGCCAAACTCTGGGGCCAACGTCCTGACTTTC. Translation: CASGRGRPNSGANVLTF.

The chain links TRBV6-2 or TRBV6-3 to TRBJ1-1; possibly TRBD1 for D (5 bases). The CDR3 is 16 amino acids. V was trimmed by 2 bases and J by 3 bases, leaving 16 bases between them. Germline V gene sequence: CDR1 MNHEY, CDR2 SVGEGT. CDR3 amino acids: CASSYPSGDRDTEAFF. CDR3 DNA sequence: TGTGCCAGCAGTTACCCGAGCGGGGACCGTGACACTGAAGCTTTCTTT.

The chain joins TRBV7-2 to TRBJ1-2, with D possibly being TRBD1 (6 bases). V shed 1 base and J shed 5 bases, with 11 bases lying between them. Germline V gene lookup returns CDR1 SGHTA and CDR2 FQGNSA. This CDR3 spans 14 amino acids. The CDR3 loop is CASSLGQEEYGYTF. CDR3 DNA sequence: TGTGCCAGCAGCTTAGGACAGGAGGAATATGGCTACACCTTC.

V is TRBV5-1 and J is TRBJ2-7; the match to TRBD2 covers 9 bases. V shed 4 bases, J shed 4 bases, and the junction held 6 bases outside the gene matches. The CDR3 length is 14 residues. The V gene's germline CDR1 is SGHRS and CDR2 YFSETQ. CDR3 loop: CASSLQTSGYEQYF. The CDR3 bases are TGCGCCAGCAGCCTTCAGACTAGCGGTTACGAGCAGTACTTC. The full variable domain, completed using reference TRBV5-1 and TRBJ2-7, is KAGVTQTPRYLIKTRGQQVTLSCSPISGHRSVSWYQQTPGQGLQFLFEYFSETQRNKGNFPGRFSGRQFSNSRSEMNVSTLELGDSALYLCASSLQTSGYEQYFGPGTRLTVT.

V usage is TRBV30 and J usage is TRBJ2-1; TRBD2 agrees at 8 bases. Germline V lookup: CDR1 GTSNPN, CDR2 SVGIG (reference sequence). This CDR3 spans 14 amino acids. V lost 7 bases, J lost 4 bases, and 9 bases stayed unmatched. CDR3 region: CASARAGVYNEQFF. DNA of the CDR3: TGTGCCTCTGCCCGAGCGGGAGTTTACAATGAGCAGTTCTTC.

The chain employs TRBV7-2 and TRBJ1-5; TRBD1 matches at 7 bases. Germline values: CDR1 SGHTA, CDR2 FQGNSA. This CDR3 has 16 amino acids. J lost 5 bases, V lost 5 bases, and 12 bases had no gene match. The CDR3 nucleotides are TGTGCCAGCAGCCTTTTCGGTGGGACAGCGGATCAGCCCCAGCATTTT. Protein sequence: CASSLFGGTADQPQHF.

The chain carries TRBV7-9 and TRBJ2-7; 7 bases are shared with TRBD2. J was trimmed by 7 bases and V by 0 bases; bases with no gene match: 9. The CDR3 sequence is 15 residues long. CDR1 is SEHNR and CDR2 is FQNEAQ in the germline V gene (reference sequence). CDR3 sequence: CASSLAGAAREEQYF. In nucleotides, the CDR3 is TGTGCCAGCAGCTTAGCGGGTGCAGCGCGGGAGGAGCAGTACTTC. The variable domain in full, with the rest retrieved from reference TRBV7-9 and TRBJ2-7, is DTGVSQNPRHKITKRGQNVTFRCDPISEHNRLYWYRQTLGQGPEFLTYFQNEAQLEKSRLLSDRFSAERPKGSFSTLEIQRTEQGDSAMYLCASSLAGAAREEQYFGPGTRLTVT.

The chain recombines TRBV28 with TRBJ2-3, with TRBD2 matching 9 bases. Unmatched junction bases numbered 11, after V lost 3 bases and J lost 1 base. There are 18 residues in the CDR3. Germline values: CDR1 MDHEN, CDR2 SYDVKM. CDR3 sequence reads: CASSFSSGTSIRTDTQYF. As DNA, the CDR3 is TGTGCCAGCAGTTTTTCCTCCGGGACTAGCATTCGCACAGATACGCAGTATTTT.

The V and J genes are TRBV10-3 and TRBJ1-5, with 10 positions matching TRBD1. V was clipped by 3 bases and J by 7 bases; unmatched bases: 6. CDR1 and CDR2 (germline): ENHRY, SYGVKD. The CDR3 runs 15 residues. This CDR3 reads CAISDRDRGRQPQHF. The CDR3 nucleotides are TGTGCCATCAGTGACCGGGACAGGGGTCGCCAGCCCCAGCATTTT.

This clone has a count of ten or more. The chain carries TRBV7-3 and TRBJ2-2; unclear D gene. Germline V gene sequence: CDR1 SGHTA, CDR2 FQGTGA. CDR3 length: 13 amino acids. V lost 5 bases and J 4 bases, leaving 8 bases between the germline ends. CDR3 coding DNA: TGTGCCAGCAGCGCTTACATCACCGGGGAGCTGTTTTTT. Translation: CASSAYITGELFF.

This rearrangement joins TRBV5-5 to TRBJ1-2; no firm D call. Per the germline V gene, CDR1 is SGHKS and CDR2 is YYEKEE (reference sequence). V shed 0 bases and J shed 4 bases, with 10 bases lying between them. The CDR3 has 14 amino acids. The CDR3 reads CASSLVGYLYGYTF. The CDR3 nucleotides are TGTGCCAGCAGCTTGGTGGGGTACCTCTATGGCTACACCTTC.

V is TRBV3-1 (or the pseudogene TRBV3-2) and J is TRBJ1-5, with a tentative D call TRBD1 (6 bases). The length of the CDR3 is 13 residues. V was shortened by 4 bases and J by 4 bases, with 8 bases between the two germline ends. Germline V gene sequence: CDR1 LGHDT, CDR2 YNNKEL (reference sequence). CDR3 sequence (DNA): TGTGCCAGCAGCCGACAGGAAAATCAGCCCCAGCATTTT. Its protein product is CASSRQENQPQHF.

The chain has TRBV7-9 and TRBJ2-3; 8 bases fit TRBD1. CDR1 is SEHNR, CDR2 FQNEAQ, per germline (reference sequence). The CDR3 is made up of 15 amino acids. Trimming took 3 bases from V and 2 from J; bases not matched to a gene: 4. This chain's CDR3 is CASSFSTGATDTQYF. In DNA form, the CDR3 reads TGTGCCAGCAGCTTCTCGACAGGGGCCACAGATACGCAGTATTTT.

This clone was detected once. The chain recombines TRBV9 with TRBJ2-2; D ambiguous. Germline V lookup: CDR1 SGDLS, CDR2 YYNGEE. This CDR3 has 13 residues. The V and J ends lost 7 bases and 4 bases respectively, with 11 bases between them. The CDR3 DNA follows: TGTGCCAGCCGTTACGGTATCACCGGGGAGCTGTTTTTT. As protein: CASRYGITGELFF. Looking up the rest from reference TRBV9 and TRBJ2-2 gives the full variable domain: DSGVTQTPKHLITATGQRVTLRCSPRSGDLSVYWYQQSLDQGLQFLIQYYNGEERAKGNILERFSAQQFPDLHSELNLSSLELGDSALYFCASRYGITGELFFGEGSRLTVL.

This sequence joins TRBV18 and TRBJ1-2; 8 bases line up with TRBD1. This CDR3 has 14 amino acids. The trim removed 3 bases at V and 8 bases at J, leaving 8 bases unmatched. The germline CDR1 and CDR2 sequences are KGHSH and LQKENI. The CDR3 DNA sequence: TGTGCCAGCTCACCGGCTAGGACAGGGCTCGGCTACACCTTC. Protein product: CASSPARTGLGYTF.

The chain carries TRBV5-1 and TRBJ1-3, with D unresolved. This CDR3 has 15 amino acids. Germline values: CDR1 SGHRS, CDR2 YFSETQ. V was trimmed by 0 bases and J by 0 bases, leaving 7 bases between them. DNA of the CDR3: TGCGCCAGCAGCTTGGAAGGGATCTCTGGAAACACCATATATTTT. This gives the protein CASSLEGISGNTIYF.